The 16 T cell receptor beta chains below were found in one sample sequenced in a study of lymphopenia after photon versus proton radiotherapy. Profiling relied on immunoSEQ multiplex PCR, and the TCRdb table lists in-frame clones only, not all of them. The sample has 150,000 to 200,000 clones; 80% to 90% are singletons. The material was peripheral blood, obtained from a patient treated with photon-based radiotherapy. These receptors originate from a man in his fifties or sixties with gastric cancer.

This chain joins TRBV28 and TRBJ1-4, with D unresolved. The germline V gene encodes CDR1 MDHEN and CDR2 SYDVKM. The CDR3 is made up of 15 amino acids. Trimming removed 2 bases at V and 4 bases at J, with 11 bases between. The CDR3 loop reads CASSLVAVGNEKLFF. The CDR3 coding sequence is TGTGCCAGCAGTTTAGTGGCAGTTGGTAATGAAAAACTGTTTTTT.

The chain has TRBV18 and TRBJ1-1; D call uncertain. This CDR3 is built from 12 residues. Germline V gene data show CDR1 as KGHSH and CDR2 as LQKENI. V shed 6 bases and J shed 2 bases, with 7 bases lying between them. This CDR3 is CASSGLNTEAFF. Written as DNA, the CDR3 is TGTGCCAGCTCTGGACTTAACACTGAAGCTTTCTTT.

The chain carries TRBV7-2 and TRBJ2-7, with 8 bases that match TRBD1. The CDR3 covers 16 residues. Per germline, CDR1 SGHTA and CDR2 FQGNSA. V was pared by 5 bases and J by 0 bases, with 9 bases of the junction left unmatched. The CDR3 coding sequence is TGTGCCAGCAGCCGAGCAGGGGGCCCGAGCTCCTACGAGCAGTACTTC. Protein product: CASSRAGGPSSYEQYF.

The V and J genes are TRBV9 and TRBJ2-5, with D possibly TRBD2 on 6 matching bases. V lost 1 base, J lost 5 bases, and 27 bases lay in between. Germline V CDR1 and CDR2: SGDLS, YYNGEE. The CDR3 length is 19 residues. The CDR3: CASSVYDEVLGLDWETQYF. CDR3 DNA sequence: TGTGCCAGCAGCGTATACGACGAAGTACTGGGACTTGATTGGGAGACCCAGTACTTC.

This clone was seen a few times. This chain joins TRBV6-1 and TRBJ2-7; unclear D gene. Trimming removed 3 bases from V and 0 bases from J, with 21 bases in between. Germline V CDR1 and CDR2: MNHNS, SASEGT. There are 18 residues in the CDR3. The CDR3 DNA follows: TGTGCCAGCAGTGATTCCTTCCCGAATGACGCCCTCTCCTACGAGCAGTACTTC. It is translated as CASSDSFPNDALSYEQYF.

The chain is built from TRBV5-1 and TRBJ2-7; the D gene is possibly TRBD2 (5 bases). Germline V gives CDR1 SGHRS, CDR2 YFSETQ. The CDR3 is made up of 15 amino acids. The V end was cut by 2 bases, the J end by 0 bases, with 12 bases between. The chain's CDR3 is CASSFSEVSSYEQYF. The CDR3, as DNA: TGCGCCAGCAGCTTTAGCGAGGTGAGCTCCTACGAGCAGTACTTC.

This clone was detected once. This sequence joins TRBV18 and TRBJ2-3; 9 bases fit TRBD2. From germline, CDR1 is KGHSH and CDR2 LQKENI. The CDR3 length is 15 residues. The V and J ends lost 1 base and 6 bases, in that order; junction bases with no gene match: 5. This CDR3 is CASSPLAGVEDTQYF. CDR3 DNA sequence: TGTGCCAGCTCACCACTAGCGGGAGTGGAGGATACGCAGTATTTT.

This clone came up once. This rearrangement joins TRBV5-1 to TRBJ1-2; 7 nucleotides match TRBD1. The germline gives CDR1 SGHRS, CDR2 YFSETQ. This CDR3 comprises 15 residues. J was trimmed by 6 bases and V by 4 bases; bases with no gene match: 12. The CDR3 bases are TGCGCCAGCAGCCCAACAGGGGATGGGTATGATGGCTACACCTTC. This encodes CASSPTGDGYDGYTF.

The chain employs TRBV9 and TRBJ1-2; 7 bases map to TRBD1. CDR3 length: 13 residues. CDR1 is SGDLS, CDR2 YYNGEE, per germline. The V gene end was trimmed by 3 bases and the J gene end by 6 bases; junction bases not matched to a gene: 5. CDR3 region: CASSAHTGDGYTF. CDR3 DNA sequence: TGTGCCAGCAGCGCCCACACAGGGGATGGCTACACCTTC.

The rearrangement uses TRBV10-3 and TRBJ1-3, with TRBD1 matching 7 bases. J was trimmed by 0 bases and V by 9 bases; bases with no gene match: 2. Germline values: CDR1 ENHRY, CDR2 SYGVKD. This CDR3 region has 13 residues. Here the CDR3 reads CAIGTVSGNTIYF. The CDR3 DNA sequence: TGTGCCATAGGGACAGTCTCTGGAAACACCATATATTTT.

The sample holds a few counts of this clone. CDR3 region: CASSTGQGGNQPQHF. The CDR3 DNA reads TGTGCCAGCAGTACCGGACAGGGAGGGAATCAGCCCCAGCATTTT. The J gene is TRBJ1-5, the V gene TRBV6-6; 8 nucleotides agree with TRBD1. CDR3 length: 15 residues. Trimming removed 5 bases from V and 4 bases from J; junction bases left unmatched: 7. Germline lookup yields CDR1 MNHNY and CDR2 SVGAGI (reference sequence).

The V call is TRBV15, the J call TRBJ1-5, with D perhaps TRBD1 (5 bases). The CDR3 has 16 residues. V was pared by 4 bases and J by 5 bases, with 18 bases between. Per the germline V gene, CDR1 is LNHNV and CDR2 is YYDKDF (reference sequence). The CDR3: CATSTQRQGVDQPQHF. In DNA, the CDR3 is TGTGCCACCAGCACCCAACGGCAGGGTGTCGATCAGCCCCAGCATTTT.

J is TRBJ1-3 and V is TRBV14; D unclear. V was pared by 2 bases and J by 0 bases, with 5 bases between. Germline-derived CDR1 and CDR2 are SGHDN and FVKESK. The CDR3 totals 14 residues. This CDR3 reads CASSQQISGNTIYF. The CDR3 nucleotides read TGTGCCAGCAGCCAACAGATCTCTGGAAACACCATATATTTT.

The CDR3 loop is CASSERLAGGLETQYF. DNA of the CDR3: TGTGCCAGCAGTGAGAGACTAGCGGGAGGGCTGGAGACCCAGTACTTC. The chain joins TRBV25-1 to TRBJ2-5, with TRBD2 matching over 14 bases. Germline V gene lookup returns CDR1 MGHDK and CDR2 SYGVNS. Trimming cost V 3 bases and J 5 bases; bases outside gene matches: 5. CDR3 length: 16 amino acids. The full variable domain, completed using reference TRBV25-1 and TRBJ2-5, is EADIYQTPRYLVIGTGKKITLECSQTMGHDKMYWYQQDPGMELHLIHYSYGVNSTEKGDLSSESTVSRIRTEHFPLTLESARPSHTSQYLCASSERLAGGLETQYFGPGTRLLVL.

In regard to this clone: The same CDR3 also results from other DNA sequences found in this sample. The rearrangement joins TRBV18 to TRBJ1-4; D unresolved. Germline CDR1 and CDR2: KGHSH and LQKENI. V was shortened by 6 bases and J by 5 bases, with 10 bases between the two germline ends. CDR3 length equals 13 residues. Here the CDR3 DNA reads TGTGCCAGCTCCCCGGGCCTAAATGAAAAACTGTTTTTT. This sequence encodes CASSPGLNEKLFF.

The J gene is TRBJ2-7, the V gene TRBV30; TRBD1 agrees at 7 bases. There are 12 residues in the CDR3. Germline CDR1 is GTSNPN and CDR2 is SVGIG (reference sequence). V trimming: 5 bases; J trimming: 1 base; junction bases outside the gene matches: 2. Here the CDR3 reads CAWGQESYEQYF. The CDR3 DNA reads as TGTGCCTGGGGACAGGAATCCTACGAGCAGTACTTC. The entire variable domain, with the rest obtained from reference TRBV30 and TRBJ2-7, is as follows: SQTIHQWPATLVQPVGSPLSLECTVEGTSNPNLYWYRQAAGRGLQLLFYSVGIGQISSEVPQNLSASRPQDRQFILSSKKLLLSDSGFYLCAWGQESYEQYFGPGTRLTVT.